The entry that follows covers one T cell receptor beta chain sequence. Its antigen is currently unknown. Every donor was a healthy person donating bone marrow. Donors showed nominal health when sampled, although they likely had unrecorded immune exposures. This sample was taken from a study of cytomegalovirus exposure and HLA in healthy donors. Study results and caveats: It was reported that the classifier diagnosed cytomegalovirus status with high specificity and sensitivity in both the original and validation cohorts.

Primers included in the PCR were 60 Vbeta and 13 Jbeta primers. Sequencing was performed with immunoSEQ multiplex PCR; in TCRdb, only in-frame clones are kept and a portion is missing. Of 100,000 to 150,000 clones in the sample, more than 65% were seen once. This TCR came from a man between 18 and 29 years old in good health and CMV-seronegative. Sequencing was performed on PBMCs.

In DNA form, the CDR3 reads TGCAGCGTTTGGGACTCCTTCCAGGGTGGCTACACCTTC. It codes for CSVWDSFQGGYTF. The rearrangement links TRBV29-1 to TRBJ1-2; TRBD1 is a possible D gene (5 bases). Per the germline V gene, CDR1 is SQVTM and CDR2 is ANQGSEA. Deletions cut 5 bases from V and 7 bases from J, with 17 bases between. The CDR3 consists of 13 residues.